This T cell receptor beta chain was captured by sequencing in a study of cytomegalovirus exposure and HLA in healthy donors. In the PCR, 60 Vbeta and 13 Jbeta primers were used. TCRdb's copy holds only in-frame clones and misses some; the assay was immunoSEQ multiplex PCR. Of about 150,000 clones detected, 75% to 85% appear once; the ten largest clones hold 6% to 8.5%. The ends lost 5 bases at V and 10 bases at J; junction bases unmatched: 10. Germline V CDR1 and CDR2: GTSNPN, SVGIG (reference sequence). The CDR3 is made up of 14 amino acids. The gene calls are TRBV30 and TRBJ2-1; 11 bases fit TRBD1. The sequenced material came from PBMCs. The clonotype originates from a man under 40 in good health and CMV-seropositive. The CDR3 DNA reads TGTGCCTGGGACCGGGACAGGGGGTCGGACGAGCAGTTCTTC. As protein: CAWDRDRGSDEQFF.